The sequence of this TCR beta chain was determined in a study of regulatory T cells in long-lasting Graves disease. This clonotype was observed at least ten times. The antigen is unknown. The time point is: newly diagnosed GD, antithyroid drugs for less than 3 months. Generation of the TCR library employed RNA extracted from PBMCs. Findings and limits, study-wide: Segments TRBV28, TRBJ1-2 and TRBJ2-5 showed preferential usage in persistent disease.

Germline V gene data show CDR1 as MDHEN and CDR2 as SYDVKM. The V gene lost 6 bases and the J gene lost 4 bases, with 7 bases spanning the gap. The CDR3 spans 11 residues. Assembly of TCR beta libraries relied on iRepertoire HTBI primers together with Arm-PCR of CDR3 regions. A single record per CDR3 protein comes from TCRdb applying MiXCR to the multiplex PCR reads. The data contain just over 600,000 distinct CDR3 sequences, roughly 15% of them seen just once; the ten biggest clones take up approximately 20%. The same sample was also used in a study of T cells in Graves' hyperthyroidism and ophthalmopathy. That publication notes: Using 13 V-J features, a model discriminated ophthalmopathy from stable hyperthyroidism.

This chain uses TRBV28 with TRBJ2-7; D call uncertain. The sequences come from peripheral blood mononuclear cells (PBMCs), collected at new diagnosis, from a patient treated with antithyroid drugs. This receptor was identified in a young woman with Graves disease. The CDR3 here is CASSLGYEQYF. DNA for the CDR3: TGTGCCAGCAGCTTAGGGTACGAGCAGTACTTC.